This T cell receptor beta chain derives from a study of T-cell memory formation after mild COVID-19. Overall study findings and caveats: Cross-reactive memory seemingly joined, as some responding clones were found in pre-infection memory.

V was pared by 4 bases and J by 5 bases, with 10 bases between. This CDR3 is built from 13 residues. TCRdb independently ran MiXCR on the 5' RACE reads; one entry per CDR3 protein. The sample shows some 490,000 distinct CDR3 sequences, 15% to 20% of them seen only once. This clonotype came up a few times. Antigen: not known. The chain employs TRBV12-3 or TRBV12-4 and TRBJ2-3, with D perhaps matching TRBD1 (5 bases). Sequencing input: PBMCs or a T cell subset sorted from them (not recorded which). This TCR was recovered from an adult woman who had mild COVID-19 (a few samples of this study predate the infection). Cell type and time point are not known. The CDR3 sequence: CASSSTVQDTQYF. Here the CDR3 DNA reads TGTGCCAGCAGTTCGACAGTTCAAGATACGCAGTATTTT.